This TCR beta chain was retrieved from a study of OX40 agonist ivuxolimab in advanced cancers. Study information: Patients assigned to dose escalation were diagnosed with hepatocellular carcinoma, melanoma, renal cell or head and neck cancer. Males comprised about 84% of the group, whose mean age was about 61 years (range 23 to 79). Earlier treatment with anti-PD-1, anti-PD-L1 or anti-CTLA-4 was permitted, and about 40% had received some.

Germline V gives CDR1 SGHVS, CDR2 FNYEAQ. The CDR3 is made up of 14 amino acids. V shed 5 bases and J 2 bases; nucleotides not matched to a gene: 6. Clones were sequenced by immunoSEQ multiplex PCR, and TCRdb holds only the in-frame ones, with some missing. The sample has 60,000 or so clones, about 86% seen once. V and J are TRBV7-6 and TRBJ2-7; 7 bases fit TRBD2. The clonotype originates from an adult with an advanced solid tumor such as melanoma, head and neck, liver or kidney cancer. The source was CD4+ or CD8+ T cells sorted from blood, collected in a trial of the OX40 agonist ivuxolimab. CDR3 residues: CASSRGRGTYEQYF. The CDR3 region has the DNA TGTGCCAGCAGCCGCGGGAGAGGCACCTACGAGCAGTACTTC. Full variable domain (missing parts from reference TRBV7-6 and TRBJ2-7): GAGVSQSPRYKVTKRGQDVALRCDPISGHVSLYWYRQALGQGPEFLTYFNYEAQQDKSGLPNDRFSAERPEGSISTLTIQRTEQRDSAMYRCASSRGRGTYEQYFGPGTRLTVT.